One sample yielded the 13 T cell receptor beta chains listed below, sequenced in a study of blood T cell repertoires in COVID-19. The method was immunoSEQ multiplex PCR; TCRdb's version includes in-frame clones alone and lacks a portion of them. The table includes about 12,000 clones, about 80% detected once. Sample: peripheral blood. The origin of the receptors is a man aged 80 or over with acute or convalescent COVID-19.

The chain employs TRBV2 and TRBJ2-5, with 10 bases matching TRBD2. The CDR3 spans 15 residues. Unmatched junction bases numbered 10, after V lost 7 bases and J lost 5 bases. CDR1 is SNHLY, CDR2 FYNNEI, per germline. CDR3 nucleotide sequence: TGTGCCAGCAAATTTTTTCTAGCGGGGGACGAGACCCAGTACTTC. Translating it yields CASKFFLAGDETQYF.

The chain joins TRBV7-2 to TRBJ1-2, with TRBD1 identical over 8 bases. This CDR3 contains 14 residues. Germline CDR1 SGHTA, CDR2 FQGNSA. V trimming: 5 bases; J trimming: 8 bases; junction bases outside the gene matches: 10. This CDR3 reads CASSQQGDWYGYTF. The CDR3 DNA reads as TGTGCCAGCAGCCAACAGGGGGATTGGTACGGCTACACCTTC.

The chain links TRBV19 to TRBJ1-2, with D perhaps matching TRBD1 (6 bases). The length of the CDR3 is 15 residues. Germline values: CDR1 LNHDA, CDR2 SQIVND (reference sequence). Trimming took 5 bases from V and 4 from J, leaving 17 bases between them. CDR3 sequence reads: CASSPQGQGGYGYTF. The CDR3 bases are TGTGCCAGTAGTCCACAGGGCCAAGGTGGCTATGGCTACACCTTC.

This sequence joins TRBV6-5 and TRBJ2-4; the D is unclear. Germline-derived CDR1 and CDR2 are MNHEY and SVGAGI. V lost 6 bases, J lost 2 bases, and 8 bases lay in between. This CDR3 spans 13 amino acids. CDR3 region: CASSIETKNIQYF. The CDR3 DNA follows: TGTGCCAGCAGCATAGAAACCAAAAACATTCAGTACTTC.

The rearrangement uses TRBV6-5 and TRBJ1-2, with TRBD1 matching over 8 bases. Germline V gene data show CDR1 as MNHEY and CDR2 as SVGAGI. V lost 7 bases, J lost 8 bases, and 15 bases stayed unmatched. The CDR3 has 15 residues. CDR3 nucleotide sequence: TGTGCCAGCACTCAACGGGGCGGGACAGGTGAAGGCTACACCTTC. Residues: CASTQRGGTGEGYTF.

CDR3 sequence (DNA): TGTGCCAGTACCGACAGGGGATCCTATAATTCACCCCTCCACTTT. Translated, it gives CASTDRGSYNSPLHF. The V and J genes are TRBV19 and TRBJ1-6; 8 positions match TRBD1. The germline V gene encodes CDR1 LNHDA and CDR2 SQIVND (reference sequence). The CDR3 extends over 15 amino acids. Trimming removed 7 bases from V and 1 base from J; junction bases left unmatched: 3.

This chain joins TRBV9 and TRBJ2-7; 9 bases fit TRBD2. Germline trimming cut 2 bases from V and 3 bases from J; bases unmatched to any gene: 9. Per germline, CDR1 SGDLS and CDR2 YYNGEE. CDR3 size: 16 residues. The CDR3 loop is CASSVSGGYPYYEQYF. In DNA, the CDR3 is TGTGCCAGCAGCGTTAGCGGGGGCTACCCCTACTACGAGCAGTACTTC.

The CDR3, as DNA: TGCAGCGTTGAGTCGGGGAGTTTGAGCACCGGGGAGCTGTTTTTT. This gives the protein CSVESGSLSTGELFF. The chain is built from TRBV29-1 and TRBJ2-2, with a possible D match to TRBD2 (5 bases). CDR3 length: 15 amino acids. Per the germline V gene, CDR1 is SQVTM and CDR2 is ANQGSEA. V lost 3 bases to trimming and J lost 4 bases, with 15 bases between them.

A single count supports this clone. This rearrangement joins TRBV6-2 or TRBV6-3 to TRBJ2-3, with D perhaps matching TRBD1 (5 bases). Germline values: CDR1 MNHEY, CDR2 SVGEGT. V was clipped by 5 bases and J by 6 bases, with 9 bases between them. This CDR3 comprises 12 residues. This chain's CDR3 is CASSRGLDTQYF. The DNA of the CDR3 is TGTGCCAGCAGTAGGGGCTTGGATACGCAGTATTTT.

This sequence joins TRBV6-1 and TRBJ1-5; TRBD1 matches 9 bases. This CDR3 spans 15 amino acids. J was trimmed by 6 bases and V by 1 base; bases with no gene match: 4. Germline CDR1 and CDR2: MNHNS and SASEGT. The CDR3: CASSEGTGESQPQHF. The CDR3 DNA is TGTGCCAGCAGTGAAGGGACAGGGGAATCTCAGCCCCAGCATTTT.

This clone was seen once. The gene calls are TRBV7-8 and TRBJ1-1, with D maybe TRBD1 (6 bases). The germline gives CDR1 SGHVS, CDR2 FQNEAQ. CDR3 length: 14 residues. Between the trimmed V and J ends, which lost 4 bases and 1 base, there was a span of 10 bases. This chain's CDR3 is CASSSRTENTEAFF. CDR3 sequence (DNA): TGTGCCAGCAGCTCCCGGACAGAGAACACTGAAGCTTTCTTT.

The chain links TRBV12-3 or TRBV12-4 to TRBJ1-1; 9 positions match TRBD1. CDR3 size: 13 residues. The ends lost 3 bases at V and 7 bases at J; junction bases unmatched: 3. CDR3 sequence reads: CASSLTGGVEAFF. The CDR3 DNA reads TGTGCCAGCAGTTTGACAGGGGGAGTTGAAGCTTTCTTT.

The chain employs TRBV24-1 and TRBJ1-2, with 9 bases that match TRBD1. J lost 3 bases, V lost 9 bases, and 7 bases had no gene match. Per germline, CDR1 KGHDR and CDR2 SFDVKD. The length of the CDR3 is 14 residues. The CDR3 DNA sequence: TGTGCCACCCCGTGGGACAGGGCTGACTATGGCTACACCTTC. Residues: CATPWDRADYGYTF.